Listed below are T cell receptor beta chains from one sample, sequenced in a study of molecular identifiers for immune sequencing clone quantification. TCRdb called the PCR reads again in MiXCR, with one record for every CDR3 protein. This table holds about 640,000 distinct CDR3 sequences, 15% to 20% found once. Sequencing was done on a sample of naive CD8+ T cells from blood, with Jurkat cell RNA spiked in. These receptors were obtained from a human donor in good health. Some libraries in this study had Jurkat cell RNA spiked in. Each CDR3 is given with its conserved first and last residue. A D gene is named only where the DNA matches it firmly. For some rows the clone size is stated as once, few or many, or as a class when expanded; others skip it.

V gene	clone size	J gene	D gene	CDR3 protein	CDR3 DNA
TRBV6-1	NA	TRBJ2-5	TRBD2	CASSPGTSGWTQETQYF	TGTGCCAGCAGTCCCGGGACTAGCGGATGGACACAAGAGACCCAGTACTTC
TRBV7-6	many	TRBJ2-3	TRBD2	CASSLNVAGGQSSTDTQYF	TGTGCCAGCAGCTTAAACGTAGCGGGGGGCCAATCAAGCACAGATACGCAGTATTTT
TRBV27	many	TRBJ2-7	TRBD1	CASSLWTGGDEQYF	TGTGCCAGCAGTTTATGGACAGGGGGCGACGAGCAGTACTTC
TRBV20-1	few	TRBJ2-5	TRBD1	CSARDTGRGPRRETQYF	TGCAGTGCTAGAGATACGGGCAGGGGGCCCCGTAGGGAGACCCAGTACTTC
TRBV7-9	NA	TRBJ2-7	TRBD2	CASSPHTGLAAYEQYF	TGTGCCAGCAGCCCCCACACGGGACTAGCGGCCTACGAGCAGTACTTC
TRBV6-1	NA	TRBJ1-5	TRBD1	CASSGDRWGQPQHF	TGTGCCAGCAGTGGGGACAGGTGGGGTCAGCCCCAGCATTTT
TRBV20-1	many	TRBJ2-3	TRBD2	CSARVASGGTDTQYF	TGCAGTGCTAGAGTCGCGAGCGGGGGAACAGATACGCAGTATTTT
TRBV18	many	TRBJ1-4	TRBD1	CASSPSTGIEKLFF	TGTGCCAGCTCACCTTCGACAGGGATTGAAAAACTGTTTTTT
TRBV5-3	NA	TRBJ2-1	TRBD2	CASSSPSGRDDEQFF	TGTGCCAGCAGCTCCCCTAGCGGGAGGGATGATGAGCAGTTCTTC
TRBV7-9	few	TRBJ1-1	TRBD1	CASSGPGTARGEAFF	TGTGCCAGCAGCGGCCCCGGGACAGCACGAGGGGAAGCTTTCTTT
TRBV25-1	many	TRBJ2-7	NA	CASSDPTGKGLEQYF	TGTGCCAGCAGTGACCCCACCGGGAAGGGGCTCGAGCAGTACTTC
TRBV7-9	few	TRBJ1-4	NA	CASSSNFHDTATNEKLFF	TGTGCCAGCAGCTCCAACTTCCATGACACCGCAACTAATGAAAAACTGTTTTTT
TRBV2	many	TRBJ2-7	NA	CASSEMSSSYEQYF	TGTGCCAGCAGTGAAATGAGTAGCTCCTACGAGCAGTACTTC
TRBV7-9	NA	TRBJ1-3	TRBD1	CASSKTGGSGNTIYF	TGTGCCAGCAGCAAAACAGGGGGTTCGGGAAACACCATATATTTT
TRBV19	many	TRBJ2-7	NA	CASSKHYEQYF	TGTGCCAGTAGTAAACACTACGAGCAGTACTTC
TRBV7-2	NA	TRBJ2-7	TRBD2	CASSPGLTGPYERYF	TGTGCCAGCAGCCCGGGACTAACGGGTCCCTACGAGCGGTACTTC
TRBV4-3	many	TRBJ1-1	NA	CASSYGSSMNTEAFF	TGCGCCAGCAGTTATGGGAGTTCCATGAACACTGAAGCTTTCTTT
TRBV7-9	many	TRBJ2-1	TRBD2	CASSRLAGVSNEQFF	TGTGCCAGCAGCCGACTAGCGGGAGTCAGCAATGAGCAGTTCTTC
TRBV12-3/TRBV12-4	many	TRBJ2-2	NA	CASEEGSTGELFF	TGTGCCAGTGAGGAGGGGTCGACCGGGGAGCTGTTTTTT
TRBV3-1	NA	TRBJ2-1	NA	CASSIKPPGAFYNEQLF	TGTGCCAGCTCAATTAAACCACCGGGGGCGTTTTACAATGAGCAGCTCTTC
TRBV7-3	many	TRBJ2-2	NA	CASSSGPTGELFF	TGTGCCAGCAGCTCAGGGCCAACCGGGGAGCTGTTTTTT
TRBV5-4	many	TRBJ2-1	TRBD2	CASRPGLAGGNEQFF	TGTGCCAGCAGACCCGGGTTAGCGGGAGGCAATGAGCAGTTCTTC
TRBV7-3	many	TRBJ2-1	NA	CASSFTGTGEQFF	TGTGCCAGCAGCTTTACAGGGACGGGTGAGCAGTTCTTC
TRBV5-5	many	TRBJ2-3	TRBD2	CASSLVGGGLTDTQYF	TGTGCCAGCAGCTTGGTTGGCGGGGGGCTCACAGATACGCAGTATTTT
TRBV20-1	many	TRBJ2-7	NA	CSARHGYEQYF	TGCAGTGCTAGACACGGCTACGAGCAGTACTTC
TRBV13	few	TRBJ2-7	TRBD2	CASSPTGTSGAYEQYF	TGTGCCAGCAGCCCCACAGGGACTAGCGGGGCCTACGAGCAGTACTTC
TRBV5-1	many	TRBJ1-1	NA	CASSLGFDGTQDTEAFF	TGCGCCAGCAGCTTGGGTTTTGACGGGACCCAGGACACTGAAGCTTTCTTT
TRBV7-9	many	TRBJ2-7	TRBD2	CASSLAGGSTNEQYF	TGTGCCAGCAGCTTAGCGGGCGGGAGTACCAACGAGCAGTACTTC
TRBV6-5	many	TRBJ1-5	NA	CASSYSAGGNQPQHF	TGTGCCAGCAGTTACTCAGCAGGGGGCAATCAGCCCCAGCATTTT
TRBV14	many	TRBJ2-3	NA	CASSQQRFLTDTQYF	TGTGCCAGCAGCCAACAACGTTTTCTCACAGATACGCAGTATTTT
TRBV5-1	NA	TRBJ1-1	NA	CASSLAAVGGMNTEAFF	TGCGCCAGCAGCTTGGCGGCGGTGGGAGGGATGAACACTGAAGCTTTCTTT
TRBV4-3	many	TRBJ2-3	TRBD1	CASSWGQGTTDTQYF	TGCGCCAGCAGCTGGGGACAGGGGACCACAGATACGCAGTATTTT
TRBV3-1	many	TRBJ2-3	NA	CASSQESGGGDTQYF	TGTGCCAGCAGCCAAGAGTCAGGGGGAGGTGATACGCAGTATTTT
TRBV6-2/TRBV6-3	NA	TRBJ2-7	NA	CASRYSVLGRGGEQYF	TGTGCCAGCAGATATAGTGTATTAGGAAGGGGTGGCGAGCAGTACTTC
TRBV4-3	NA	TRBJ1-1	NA	CASSQYRRPNTEAFF	TGCGCCAGCAGCCAGTACAGGCGGCCGAACACTGAAGCTTTCTTT
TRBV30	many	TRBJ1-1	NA	CAWSKTVNTEAFF	TGTGCCTGGAGCAAAACAGTGAACACTGAAGCTTTCTTT
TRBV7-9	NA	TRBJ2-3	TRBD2	CASSAGTSGGAPDTQYF	TGTGCCAGCAGCGCCGGGACTAGCGGGGGGGCTCCAGATACGCAGTATTTT
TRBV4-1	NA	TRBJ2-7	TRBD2	CASSHRTSLSGEQYF	TGCGCCAGCAGCCACCGGACTAGCCTGAGTGGCGAGCAGTACTTC